This T cell receptor (beta chain) was retrieved from a study of T cells in tuberculosis. Latent tuberculosis screening used tuberculin skin test and IGRA at entry. This clone was seen a few times. This CDR3 comprises 15 residues. The germline CDR1 and CDR2 sequences are SGHNT and YYREEE (reference sequence). Trimming removed 2 bases at V and 2 bases at J, with 13 bases between. Libraries were prepared by immunoSEQ multiplex PCR; TCRdb keeps only in-frame clonotypes and omits some of them. This sample has some 31,000 clones, with approximately 90% found just once. The rearrangement links TRBV5-4 to TRBJ1-2, with D possibly TRBD1 on 5 matching bases. The TCR comes from a donor under 30 with latent tuberculosis or without tuberculosis infection. The specimen was PBMCs. In DNA, the CDR3 is TGTGCCAGCAGCTTTCAACAGGTCCCAAACTATGGCTACACCTTC. This gives the protein CASSFQQVPNYGYTF.